Included here is one T cell receptor (beta chain) sequence, with context. Its binding antigen is unknown. Per-base qualities were not stored, and no clone one base away is much larger. Each collaborating institution followed its own protocols to collect whole blood in K2EDTA tubes. For TCRbeta analysis, collaborators shipped samples as frozen whole blood, isolated PBMCs, or DNA extracted from either of those sample types. This entry comes from a study of blood T cell repertoires in COVID-19 (TCRdb year 2020). A note on the overall study: Samples covering the acute and convalescent phases of COVID-19 were provided by collaborators in the United States, Italy and Spain. The material from the prospective study consisted of cDNA or gDNA derived from T cells, B-cell-depleted T cells, or PBMCs. Deeply sampled blood TCRbeta repertoires from subjects exposed to, actively infected with, or recovered from COVID-19 were included in the dataset. The repertoires were released in a freely available public database intended as a resource for research on the immune response to SARS-CoV-2. The samples were drawn from the first 160 participants of the ongoing ImmuneRACE study and from 1,254 subjects provided by 6 global collaborators. Nearly every sample came with metadata listing a de-identified subject ID, COVID-19 status, age in years and sex. Where available, HLA class I and class II types were obtained from metadata supplied by the sample provider rather than from assay-based typing. General conclusions and limits of the study: The quantity of clinical and demographic metadata differed by source and by participant and was supplied without curation.

V is cut by 6 bases and J by 0 bases, and the space between the germline ends is 12 bases. There are 15 amino acids in the CDR3, from cysteine to phenylalanine inclusive. Only the CDR3 DNA is retained, 45 bases long and in frame from the first base. The germline V gene supplies CDR1 MDHEN and CDR2 SYDVKM. The immunoSEQ Assay, a bias-controlled multiplex PCR, was used to amplify TCRbeta CDR3 regions from genomic DNA. As for how the authors treated the data: The number of nucleated cells in each sample was estimated from the amplification of reference gene primers within the assay. To quantify the absolute abundance of each unique TCRbeta CDR3 rearrangement, sequence reads were collapsed and filtered. Productive Simpson clonality was computed per sample as the square root of Simpson's diversity index over productive rearrangements. The clones in this table, taken by TCRdb from immuneACCESS, are in-frame only. Not every clone is retained; where verified, under half of the shortfall comes from an unresolved V gene, and the cause of the rest is unknown. The V and J calls and the clone size are those of that table, but D and trimming were determined from the DNA. This sample is represented by around 71,000 clones; around 85% of them were singletons. Roughly 5.5% of the sample goes to the ten largest clones.

Sequencing input: peripheral blood. The receptor was isolated from an older man with acute or convalescent COVID-19. The chain uses TRBV28 and TRBJ2-1; perhaps TRBD2 is the D gene, with 5 bases matching. The DNA reads as follows: TGTGCCAGCAGCCCACCTAGCATCTCCTACAATGAGCAGTTCTTC. This gives the protein CASSPPSISYNEQFF.